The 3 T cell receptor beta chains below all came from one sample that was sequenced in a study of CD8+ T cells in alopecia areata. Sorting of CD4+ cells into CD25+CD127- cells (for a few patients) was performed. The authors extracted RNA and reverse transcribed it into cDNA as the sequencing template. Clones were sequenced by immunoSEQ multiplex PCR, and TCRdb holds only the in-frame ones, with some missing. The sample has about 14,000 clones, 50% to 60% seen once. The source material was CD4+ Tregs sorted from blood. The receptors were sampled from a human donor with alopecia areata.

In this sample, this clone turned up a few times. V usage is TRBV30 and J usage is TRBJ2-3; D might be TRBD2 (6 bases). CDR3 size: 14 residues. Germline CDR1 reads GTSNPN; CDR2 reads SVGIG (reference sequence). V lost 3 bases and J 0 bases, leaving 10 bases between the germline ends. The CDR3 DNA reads TGTGCCTGGAGGGCGGGGTCTAGCACAGATACGCAGTATTTT. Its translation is CAWRAGSSTDTQYF.

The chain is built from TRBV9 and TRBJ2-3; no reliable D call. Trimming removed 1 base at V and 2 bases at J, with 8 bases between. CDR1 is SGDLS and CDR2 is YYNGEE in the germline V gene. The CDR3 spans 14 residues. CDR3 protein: CASSVMWATDTQYF. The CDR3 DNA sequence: TGTGCCAGCAGCGTAATGTGGGCCACAGATACGCAGTATTTT. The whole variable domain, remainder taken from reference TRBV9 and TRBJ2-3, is DSGVTQTPKHLITATGQRVTLRCSPRSGDLSVYWYQQSLDQGLQFLIQYYNGEERAKGNILERFSAQQFPDLHSELNLSSLELGDSALYFCASSVMWATDTQYFGPGTRLTVL.

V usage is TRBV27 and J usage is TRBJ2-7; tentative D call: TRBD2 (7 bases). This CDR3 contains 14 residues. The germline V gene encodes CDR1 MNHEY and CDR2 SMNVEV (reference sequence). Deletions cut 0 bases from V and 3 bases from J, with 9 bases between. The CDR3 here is CASSLSGGLYEQYF. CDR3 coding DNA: TGTGCCAGCAGTTTATCGGGGGGGCTCTACGAGCAGTACTTC.